The rows below give T cell receptor beta chains drawn from one sample of a study of T cells after yellow fever vaccination. TCRdb passed the 5' RACE reads through MiXCR, listing each CDR3 protein once. The repertoire holds hundreds of thousands of distinct CDR3 sequences, with 12% as singletons. The sequencing used PBMCs, collected on the day of the yellow fever booster vaccination. These TCRs come from a man between 25 and 39 years old who received the YFV17D yellow fever vaccine. The CDR3 runs from the conserved cysteine through the conserved F or W. A D gene is named only where the DNA matches it firmly. Clone size is shown for a subset of rows, as once, few, many or a class of expanded clone.

clone size	V gene	J gene	D gene	CDR3 protein	CDR3 DNA
-	TRBV7-2	TRBJ2-7	TRBD1	CASSPRTGDSYEQYF	TGTGCCAGCAGCCCCCGGACAGGCGACTCCTACGAGCAGTACTTC
-	TRBV5-1	TRBJ2-5	-	CASSLAGVMETQYF	TGCGCCAGCAGCTTGGCAGGGGTGATGGAGACCCAGTACTTC
-	TRBV13	TRBJ2-3	-	CASSHKTSTQYF	TGTGCCAGCAGTCACAAGACCAGTACGCAGTATTTT
-	TRBV3-1	TRBJ1-2	-	CASSPLEVRGDGYTF	TGTGCCAGCAGCCCCCTAGAGGTGCGGGGGGATGGCTACACCTTC
many	TRBV5-1	TRBJ2-7	-	CATARGGENYEQYF	TGCGCTACGGCCCGAGGCGGGGAGAACTACGAGCAGTACTTC
few	TRBV2	TRBJ1-5	TRBD1	CASRDPGTGNQPQHF	TGTGCCAGCAGGGACCCCGGGACAGGGAATCAGCCCCAGCATTTT
few	TRBV29-1	TRBJ2-1	-	CSIAGAGGSYNEQFF	TGCAGCATCGCGGGGGCGGGTGGGTCCTACAATGAGCAGTTCTTC
-	TRBV24-1	TRBJ2-1	-	CATLCRGPENKLF	TGTGCCACCCTCTGCAGGGGCCCAGAAAATAAGCTCTTC
many	TRBV4-3	TRBJ2-2	TRBD1	CASSQQGANTGELFF	TGCGCCAGCAGCCAACAGGGGGCGAACACCGGGGAGCTGTTTTTT
few	TRBV9	TRBJ2-1	-	CASSVSPSDEQFF	TGTGCCAGCAGCGTATCCCCCTCGGATGAGCAGTTCTTC
few	TRBV20-1	TRBJ2-7	-	CSARDRRAPSYEQYF	TGCAGTGCTAGAGATAGGAGGGCTCCTTCCTACGAGCAGTACTTC
few	TRBV14	TRBJ1-1	-	CASSLNRRGAAEAFF	TGTGCCAGCAGCCTAAACAGGCGGGGGGCGGCTGAAGCTTTCTTT
few	TRBV7-3	TRBJ2-7	-	CASSLSSFREQYF	TGTGCCAGCAGCTTAAGCAGTTTTCGCGAGCAGTACTTC
-	TRBV7-8	TRBJ1-1	-	CASARSGAETEAFF	TGTGCCAGCGCACGTTCGGGCGCGGAGACTGAAGCTTTCTTT